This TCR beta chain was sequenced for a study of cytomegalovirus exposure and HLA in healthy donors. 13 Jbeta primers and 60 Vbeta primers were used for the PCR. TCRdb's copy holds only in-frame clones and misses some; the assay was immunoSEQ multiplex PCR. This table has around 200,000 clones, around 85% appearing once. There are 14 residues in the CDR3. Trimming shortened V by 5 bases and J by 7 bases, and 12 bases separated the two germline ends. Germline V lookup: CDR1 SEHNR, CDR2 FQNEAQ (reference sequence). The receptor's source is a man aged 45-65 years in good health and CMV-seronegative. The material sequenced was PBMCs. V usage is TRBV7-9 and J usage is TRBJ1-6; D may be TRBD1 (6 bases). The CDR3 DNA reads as TGTGCCAGCAGCGTCAAACAGGGAAATTCACCCCTCCACTTT. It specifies CASSVKQGNSPLHF.